Following are 23 T cell receptor beta chains from one sample sequenced in a study of blood T cell repertoires in COVID-19. Assay used: immunoSEQ multiplex PCR; TCRdb lists only in-frame clones, some missing. The table has about 220,000 clones, over 70% seen once. The sequenced sample consisted of peripheral blood. Every receptor here comes from a woman in her seventies with acute or convalescent COVID-19.

This clone showed up just once. This rearrangement joins TRBV6-2 or TRBV6-3 to TRBJ2-5; D not resolved. Germline CDR1 is MNHEY and CDR2 is SVGEGT. CDR3 length: 16 amino acids. V gave up 0 bases and J gave up 2 bases, with 13 bases separating them. CDR3 sequence: CASSYSVMAGQETQYF. The CDR3 DNA reads as TGTGCCAGCAGTTACTCTGTGATGGCAGGTCAAGAGACCCAGTACTTC.

CDR3 sequence reads: CASSTQKGLTEAFF. As DNA, the CDR3 is TGTGCCAGCAGCACGCAGAAGGGACTCACTGAAGCTTTCTTT. V and J are TRBV7-8 and TRBJ1-1, with D possibly matching TRBD1 (5 bases). From germline, CDR1 is SGHVS and CDR2 FQNEAQ. CDR3 length: 14 residues. V was pared by 5 bases and J by 4 bases, with 14 bases between.

The V gene is TRBV7-2, the J gene TRBJ2-3, with D possibly matching TRBD2 (7 bases). CDR1 is SGHTA, CDR2 FQGNSA, per germline. This CDR3 has 18 residues. Trimming cost V 3 bases and J 1 base, with 20 bases left between them. The DNA for the CDR3 is TGTGCCAGCAGCTTGTTCAGCAGCCGGGGGGCTGGCACAGATACGCAGTATTTT. Its translation: CASSLFSSRGAGTDTQYF.

This chain connects TRBV9 to TRBJ2-3; the D is unclear. This CDR3 comprises 16 residues. Trimming stripped 0 bases from V and 2 bases from J, with 13 bases between. Germline values: CDR1 SGDLS, CDR2 YYNGEE. The CDR3 sequence: CASSVGSVALTDTQYF. The DNA of the CDR3 is TGTGCCAGCAGCGTAGGGTCTGTGGCCCTCACAGATACGCAGTATTTT.

This clone was detected only a few times. This chain links TRBV20-1 with TRBJ2-2, with D possibly TRBD1 on 5 matching bases. The V and J ends lost 3 bases and 5 bases respectively, with 10 bases between them. Germline-derived CDR1 and CDR2 are DFQATT and SNEGSKA (reference sequence). This CDR3 spans 13 amino acids. CDR3 in amino acids: CSASPQGTGELFF. The CDR3, as DNA: TGCAGTGCTAGTCCGCAGGGTACCGGGGAGCTGTTTTTT.

In this sample, this clone turned up once. One end of the junction does not line up with germline, which may come from a read error. The J gene is TRBJ1-1, the V gene TRBV5-5; D not certain. The CDR3 length is 15 residues. Germline values: CDR1 SGHKS, CDR2 YYEKEE (reference sequence). CDR3 DNA: TGTGCCAGCAGCTTGGAAGGCGTGGAGGGCCGTTCGATCCAGTTT. Translation: CASSLEGVEGRSIQF.

A few counts support this clone. The V and J genes are TRBV30 and TRBJ1-1; TRBD1 might be the D (6 bases). This CDR3 has 12 residues. Germline lookup yields CDR1 GTSNPN and CDR2 SVGIG (reference sequence). V lost 2 bases, J lost 7 bases, and 11 bases lay in between. CDR3 residues: CAWSPGEGEAFF. The CDR3 DNA follows: TGTGCCTGGAGTCCAGGGGAGGGTGAAGCTTTCTTT.

The gene calls are TRBV10-3 and TRBJ1-1; the D is unclear. The CDR3 covers 15 residues. Deletions cut 6 bases from V and 2 bases from J, with 16 bases between. Germline assignment: CDR1 ENHRY and CDR2 SYGVKD. In DNA, the CDR3 is TGTGCCATCAGCCCCACGACTAGGAGAAACACTGAAGCTTTCTTT. This gives the protein CAISPTTRRNTEAFF.

The genes are TRBV6-5 and TRBJ2-7; 11 bases fit TRBD2. CDR1 is MNHEY, CDR2 SVGAGI, per germline. V lost 6 bases and J lost 2; bases outside the gene matches: 3. The CDR3 length is 14 residues. The CDR3 DNA reads TGTGCCAGCAGGGCTAGCGGGGGGCCCTACGAGCAGTACGTC. Residues: CASRASGGPYEQYV.

V gene TRBV6-2 or TRBV6-3 combines with J gene TRBJ2-7, with D possibly being TRBD1 (6 bases). The CDR3 is 14 residues long. Germline CDR1 is MNHEY and CDR2 is SVGEGT. V lost 8 bases and J 1 base, leaving 15 bases between the germline ends. The CDR3 DNA follows: TGTGCCAGCTGTTGGACAGCCCAATCCTACGAGCAGTACGTC. Translating gives CASCWTAQSYEQYV.

This chain uses TRBV7-3 with TRBJ2-3; D uncertain. Between the trimmed V and J ends, which lost 2 bases and 2 bases, there was a span of 11 bases. The CDR3 has 15 amino acids. Germline CDR1 and CDR2: SGHTA and FQGTGA. CDR3 sequence (DNA): TGTGCCAGCAGCTTAGGCAGTCAAACCACAGATACGCAGTATTTT. Amino acids: CASSLGSQTTDTQYF.

V usage is TRBV2 and J usage is TRBJ2-3; 11 bases are a match to TRBD2. V was clipped by 5 bases and J by 2 bases; unmatched bases: 3. The CDR3 covers 15 residues. Germline V gives CDR1 SNHLY, CDR2 FYNNEI. CDR3 nucleotides: TGTGCCAGCAGTATAGCGGGGGGGCCCACAGATACGCAGTATTTT. Its translation is CASSIAGGPTDTQYF. Filled out from reference TRBV2 and TRBJ2-3, the complete variable domain reads EPEVTQTPSHQVTQMGQEVILRCVPISNHLYFYWYRQILGQKVEFLVSFYNNEISEKSEIFDDQFSVERPDGSNFTLKIRSTKLEDSAMYFCASSIAGGPTDTQYFGPGTRLTVL.

This clone was seen only a few times. The rearrangement joins TRBV29-1 to TRBJ1-2; 7 bases match TRBD1. V shed 0 bases, J shed 7 bases, and the junction held 11 bases outside the gene matches. The CDR3 has 15 amino acids. The germline V gene has CDR1 SQVTM and CDR2 ANQGSEA. This CDR3 is CSVEDQQGFIGGYTF. CDR3 coding DNA: TGCAGCGTTGAAGATCAACAGGGGTTTATTGGTGGCTACACCTTC.

The chain has TRBV21-1 and TRBJ2-7; the table's D call TRBD2 went unverified against the DNA. TRBV21-1 is an annotated pseudogene. This CDR3 comprises 17 residues. CDR3: CASSKTPGLAGPYEQYF. CDR3 coding DNA: TGTGCCAGCAGCAAAACTCCGGGACTAGCGGGGCCCTACGAGCAGTACTTC.

The genes are TRBV4-3 and TRBJ2-6; D unclear. Between the trimmed V and J ends, which lost 0 bases and 0 bases, there was a span of 12 bases. Germline CDR1 and CDR2: LGHNA and YSLEER. CDR3 length: 18 amino acids. CDR3 sequence (DNA): TGCGCCAGCAGCCAAGAGGGCAGAGCAATCTCTGGGGCCAACGTCCTGACTTTC. This encodes CASSQEGRAISGANVLTF.

This chain links TRBV15 with TRBJ1-2, with TRBD1 matching 8 bases. CDR3 length equals 15 residues. V lost 5 bases, J lost 4 bases, and 9 bases stayed unmatched. The V gene's germline CDR1 is LNHNV and CDR2 YYDKDF (reference sequence). CDR3 in DNA: TGTGCCACCAGCGGGGGGACAGGAAGAGCCTATGGCTACACCTTC. Residues: CATSGGTGRAYGYTF.

The sample holds one count of this clone. The chain has TRBV27 and TRBJ2-2; 10 positions agree with TRBD2. The CDR3 contains 21 residues. V shed 6 bases, J shed 0 bases, and the junction held 19 bases outside the gene matches. CDR1 and CDR2 from the germline V gene are MNHEY and SMNVEV (reference sequence). For the CDR3, the DNA is TGTGCCAGCAGACGTACCGAGCGGGGGGGCCTCCGATTCGCGAACACCGGGGAGCTGTTTTTT. Encoded protein: CASRRTERGGLRFANTGELFF.

The chain uses TRBV27 and TRBJ2-1; tentatively, D is TRBD2 (5 bases). CDR1 is MNHEY, CDR2 SMNVEV, per germline (reference sequence). This CDR3 has 13 residues. V lost 11 bases and J 4 bases, leaving 15 bases between the germline ends. The DNA of the CDR3 is TGTGCCTCCCGGTTCCGCGGGTACAATGAGCAGTTCTTC. This encodes CASRFRGYNEQFF.

This sequence joins TRBV7-2 and TRBJ2-7; a possible D gene is TRBD2 (5 bases). This CDR3 contains 13 residues. V was cut by 5 bases and J by 0 bases, with 8 bases left in between. Germline-derived CDR1 and CDR2 are SGHTA and FQGNSA. CDR3: CASSPDFSYEQYF. The CDR3 coding sequence is TGTGCCAGCAGCCCGGACTTCTCCTACGAGCAGTACTTC.

This clone was observed a handful of times. The chain uses TRBV6-2 or TRBV6-3 and TRBJ2-7; 9 nucleotides agree with TRBD2. CDR3 length equals 16 residues. The germline CDR1 and CDR2 sequences are MNHEY and SVGEGT. V lost 4 bases, J lost 2 bases, and 9 bases stayed unmatched. Written as DNA, the CDR3 is TGTGCCAGCAGTTCCCCGAAGACTAGCGGTACCTACGAGCAGTACTTC. It specifies CASSSPKTSGTYEQYF.

This clone has only a few counts. The chain couples TRBV4-1 to TRBJ2-3; possibly TRBD1 for D (5 bases). The CDR3 length is 15 residues. V lost 1 base and J lost 2, with 10 bases in between. The germline V gene encodes CDR1 MGHRA and CDR2 YSYEKL. CDR3 sequence: CASSQGTLNTDTQYF. CDR3 coding DNA: TGCGCCAGCAGCCAAGGGACATTAAACACAGATACGCAGTATTTT.

This clone occurred a few times. The chain joins TRBV23-1 to TRBJ2-5, with D possibly matching TRBD1 (6 bases). TRBV23-1 is annotated as an ORF whose role is uncertain. V was shortened by 2 bases and J by 5 bases, with 21 bases between the two germline ends. The CDR3 sequence is 17 residues long. CDR3 amino acids: CASSQEGVQPQYETQYF. The CDR3 nucleotides are TGCGCCAGCAGTCAAGAGGGGGTACAGCCCCAATACGAGACCCAGTACTTC.

V and J are TRBV2 and TRBJ1-6; no reliable D call. Germline V gene sequence: CDR1 SNHLY, CDR2 FYNNEI. CDR3 size: 13 residues. The ends were cut back, 1 base at V and 8 bases at J, with 6 bases in the middle. This chain's CDR3 is CASSEGGYSPLHF. In DNA, the CDR3 is TGTGCCAGCAGTGAAGGAGGTTATTCACCCCTCCACTTT.